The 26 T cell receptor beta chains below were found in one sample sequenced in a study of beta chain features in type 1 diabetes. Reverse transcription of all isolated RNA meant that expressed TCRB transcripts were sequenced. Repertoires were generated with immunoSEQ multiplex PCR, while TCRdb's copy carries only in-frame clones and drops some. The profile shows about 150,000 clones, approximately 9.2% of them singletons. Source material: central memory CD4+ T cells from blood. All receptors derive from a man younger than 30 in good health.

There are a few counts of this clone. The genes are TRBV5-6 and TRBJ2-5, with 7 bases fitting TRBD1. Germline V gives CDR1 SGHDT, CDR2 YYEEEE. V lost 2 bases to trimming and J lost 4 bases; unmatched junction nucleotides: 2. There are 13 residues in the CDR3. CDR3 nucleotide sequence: TGTGCCAGCAGCTTATCAGGGGGAGAGACCCAGTACTTC. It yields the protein CASSLSGGETQYF.

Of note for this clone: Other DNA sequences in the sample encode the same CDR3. The CDR3 loop reads CASSQDFTGLAKNIQYF. The CDR3, as DNA: TGCGCCAGCAGCCAAGATTTCACAGGGCTAGCCAAAAACATTCAGTACTTC. J is TRBJ2-4 and V is TRBV4-3, with D possibly being TRBD1 (6 bases). This CDR3 spans 17 amino acids. Per germline, CDR1 LGHNA and CDR2 YSLEER. V was shortened by 0 bases and J by 0 bases, with 12 bases between the two germline ends.

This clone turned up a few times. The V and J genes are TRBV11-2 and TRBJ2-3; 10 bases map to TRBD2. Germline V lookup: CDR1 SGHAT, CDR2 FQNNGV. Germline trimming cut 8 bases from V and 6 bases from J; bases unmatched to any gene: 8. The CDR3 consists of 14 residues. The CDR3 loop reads CASGRGTSADTQYF. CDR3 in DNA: TGTGCCAGCGGGAGGGGGACTAGCGCCGATACGCAGTATTTT.

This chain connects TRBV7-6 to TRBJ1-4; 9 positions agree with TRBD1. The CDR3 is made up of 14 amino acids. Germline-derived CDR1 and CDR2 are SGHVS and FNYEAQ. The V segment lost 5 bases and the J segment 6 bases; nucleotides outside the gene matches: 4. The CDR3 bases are TGTGCCAGCAGCCTCCGGACAGGGGATGAAAAACTGTTTTTT. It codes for CASSLRTGDEKLFF.

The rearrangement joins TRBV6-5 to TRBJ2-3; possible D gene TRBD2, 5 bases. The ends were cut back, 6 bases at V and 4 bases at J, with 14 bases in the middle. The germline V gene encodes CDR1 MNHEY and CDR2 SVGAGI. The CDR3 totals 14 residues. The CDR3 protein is CASRASRSSDTQYF. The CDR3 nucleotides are TGTGCCAGCAGGGCTAGCAGGAGTTCAGATACGCAGTATTTT.

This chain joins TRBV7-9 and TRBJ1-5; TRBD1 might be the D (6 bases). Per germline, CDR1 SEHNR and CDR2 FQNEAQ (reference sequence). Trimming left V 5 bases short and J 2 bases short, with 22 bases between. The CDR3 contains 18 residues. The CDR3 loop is CASSAGAQGLRGNQPQHF. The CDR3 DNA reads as TGTGCCAGCAGCGCAGGGGCGCAGGGTTTGAGGGGCAATCAGCCCCAGCATTTT.

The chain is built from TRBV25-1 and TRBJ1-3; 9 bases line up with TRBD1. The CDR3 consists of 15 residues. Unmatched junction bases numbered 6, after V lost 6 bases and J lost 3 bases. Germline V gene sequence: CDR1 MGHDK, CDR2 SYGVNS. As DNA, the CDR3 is TGTGCCAGCAGGGCTCACAGGGGGCTTGGAAACACCATATATTTT. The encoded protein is CASRAHRGLGNTIYF.

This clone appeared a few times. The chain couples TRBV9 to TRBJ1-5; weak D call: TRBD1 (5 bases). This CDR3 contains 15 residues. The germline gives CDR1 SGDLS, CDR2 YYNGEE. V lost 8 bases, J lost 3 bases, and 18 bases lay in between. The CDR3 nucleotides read TGTGCCAGTTCGAGAACCCAGGGACTCAATCAGCCCCAGCATTTT. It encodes CASSRTQGLNQPQHF.

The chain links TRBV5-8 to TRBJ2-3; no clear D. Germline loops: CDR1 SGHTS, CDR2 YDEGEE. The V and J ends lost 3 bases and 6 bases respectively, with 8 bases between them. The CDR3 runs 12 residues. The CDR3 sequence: CASSSYRDTQYF. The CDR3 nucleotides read TGTGCCAGCAGCTCTTACCGGGATACGCAGTATTTT.

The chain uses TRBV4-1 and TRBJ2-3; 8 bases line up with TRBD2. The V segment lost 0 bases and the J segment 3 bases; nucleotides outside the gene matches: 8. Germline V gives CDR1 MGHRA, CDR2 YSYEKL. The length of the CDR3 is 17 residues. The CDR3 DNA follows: TGCGCCAGCAGCCAAGATCCGCGGGGGGCTGAAACAGATACGCAGTATTTT. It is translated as CASSQDPRGAETDTQYF.

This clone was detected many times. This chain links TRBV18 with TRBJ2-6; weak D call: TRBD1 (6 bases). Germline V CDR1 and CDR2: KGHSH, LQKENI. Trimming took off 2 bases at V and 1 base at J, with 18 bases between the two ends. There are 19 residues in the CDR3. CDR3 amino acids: CASSPRIQDRKSGANVLTF. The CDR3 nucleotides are TGTGCCAGCTCACCAAGGATTCAGGACAGAAAGTCTGGGGCCAACGTCCTGACTTTC.

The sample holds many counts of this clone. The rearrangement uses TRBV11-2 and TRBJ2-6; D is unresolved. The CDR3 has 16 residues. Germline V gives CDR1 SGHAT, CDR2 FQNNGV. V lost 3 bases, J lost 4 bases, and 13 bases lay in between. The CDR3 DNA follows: TGTGCCAGCAGCTTGTACAGCTCGCTCGGGGCCAACGTCCTGACTTTC. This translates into CASSLYSSLGANVLTF.

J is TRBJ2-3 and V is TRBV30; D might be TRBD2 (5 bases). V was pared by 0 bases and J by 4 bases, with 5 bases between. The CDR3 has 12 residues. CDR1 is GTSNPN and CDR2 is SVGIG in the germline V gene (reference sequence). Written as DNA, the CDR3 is TGTGCCTGGAGTGTACTAGCAGATACGCAGTATTTT. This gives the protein CAWSVLADTQYF.

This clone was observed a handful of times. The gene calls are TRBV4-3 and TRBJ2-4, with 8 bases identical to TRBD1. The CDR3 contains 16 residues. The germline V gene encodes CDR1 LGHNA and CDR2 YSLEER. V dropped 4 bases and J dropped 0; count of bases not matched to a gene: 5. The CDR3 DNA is TGCGCCAGCAGCCCAGGGGGCATCCGAGCCAAAAACATTCAGTACTTC. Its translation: CASSPGGIRAKNIQYF.

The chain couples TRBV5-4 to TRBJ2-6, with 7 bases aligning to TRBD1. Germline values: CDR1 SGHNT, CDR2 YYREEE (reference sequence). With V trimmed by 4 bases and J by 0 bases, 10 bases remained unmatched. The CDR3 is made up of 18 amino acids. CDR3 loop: CASSHRDRKYSGANVLTF. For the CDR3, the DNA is TGTGCCAGCAGCCACCGGGACAGAAAATACTCTGGGGCCAACGTCCTGACTTTC.

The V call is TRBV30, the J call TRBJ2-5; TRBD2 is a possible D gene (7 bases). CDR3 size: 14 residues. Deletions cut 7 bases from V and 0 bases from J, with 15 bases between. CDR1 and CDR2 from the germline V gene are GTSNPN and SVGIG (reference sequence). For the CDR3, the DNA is TGTGCCTCGTCAGGGGAGGGGGACCAAGAGACCCAGTACTTC. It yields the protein CASSGEGDQETQYF.

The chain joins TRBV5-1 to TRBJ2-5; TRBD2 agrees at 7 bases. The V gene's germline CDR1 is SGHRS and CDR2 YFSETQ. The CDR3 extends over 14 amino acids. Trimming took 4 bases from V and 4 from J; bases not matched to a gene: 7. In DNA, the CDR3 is TGCGCCAGCAGCGTCGGGACTAATCGAGAGACCCAGTACTTC. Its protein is CASSVGTNRETQYF.

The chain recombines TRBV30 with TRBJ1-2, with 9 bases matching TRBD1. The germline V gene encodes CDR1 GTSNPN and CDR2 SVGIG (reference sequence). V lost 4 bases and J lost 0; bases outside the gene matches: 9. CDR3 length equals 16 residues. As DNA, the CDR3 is TGTGCCTGGACCACTGGGACAGGGATTCCTAACTATGGCTACACCTTC. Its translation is CAWTTGTGIPNYGYTF.

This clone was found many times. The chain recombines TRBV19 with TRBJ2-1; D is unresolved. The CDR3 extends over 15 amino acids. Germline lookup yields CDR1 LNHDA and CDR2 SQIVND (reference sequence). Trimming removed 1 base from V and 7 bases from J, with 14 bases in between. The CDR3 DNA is TGTGCCAGTAGTATAGGTATTACAGCTACTAATGAGCAGTTCTTC. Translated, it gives CASSIGITATNEQFF.

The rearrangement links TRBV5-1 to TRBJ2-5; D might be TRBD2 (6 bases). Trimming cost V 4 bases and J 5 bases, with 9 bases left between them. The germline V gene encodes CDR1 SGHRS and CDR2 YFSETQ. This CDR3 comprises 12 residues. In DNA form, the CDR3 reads TGCGCCAGCAGCCAGCGGGCTGAGACCCAGTACTTC. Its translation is CASSQRAETQYF.

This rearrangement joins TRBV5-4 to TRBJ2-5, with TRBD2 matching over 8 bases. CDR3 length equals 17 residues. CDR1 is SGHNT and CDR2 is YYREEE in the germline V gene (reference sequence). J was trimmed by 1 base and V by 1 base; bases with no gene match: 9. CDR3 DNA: TGTGCCAGCAGCTTGAGGGTTGGTAGCGGGGCCCAAGAGACCCAGTACTTC. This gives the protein CASSLRVGSGAQETQYF. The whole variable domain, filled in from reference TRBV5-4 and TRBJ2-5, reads ETGVTQSPTHLIKTRGQQVTLRCSSQSGHNTVSWYQQALGQGPQFIFQYYREEENGRGNFPPRFSGLQFPNYSSELNVNALELDDSALYLCASSLRVGSGAQETQYFGPGTRLLVL.

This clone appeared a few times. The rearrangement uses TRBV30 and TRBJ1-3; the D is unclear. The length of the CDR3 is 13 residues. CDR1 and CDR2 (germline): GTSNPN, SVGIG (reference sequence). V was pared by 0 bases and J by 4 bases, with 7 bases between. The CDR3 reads CAWSVTSGNTIYF. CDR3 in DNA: TGTGCCTGGAGTGTGACTTCGGGAAACACCATATATTTT.

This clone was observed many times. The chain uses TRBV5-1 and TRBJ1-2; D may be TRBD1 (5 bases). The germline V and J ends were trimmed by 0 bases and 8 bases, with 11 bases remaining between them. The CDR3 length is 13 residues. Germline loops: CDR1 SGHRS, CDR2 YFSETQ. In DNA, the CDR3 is TGCGCCAGCAGCTTGGACCAGGGAAGAGGCTACACCTTC. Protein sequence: CASSLDQGRGYTF. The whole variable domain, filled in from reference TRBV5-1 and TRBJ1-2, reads KAGVTQTPRYLIKTRGQQVTLSCSPISGHRSVSWYQQTPGQGLQFLFEYFSETQRNKGNFPGRFSGRQFSNSRSEMNVSTLELGDSALYLCASSLDQGRGYTFGSGTRLTVV.

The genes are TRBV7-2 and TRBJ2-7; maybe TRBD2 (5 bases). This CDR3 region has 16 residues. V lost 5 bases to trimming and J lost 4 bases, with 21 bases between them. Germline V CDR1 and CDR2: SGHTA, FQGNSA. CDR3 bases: TGTGCCAGCAGCCCCACCTTGTCAGTAGCGCAGTACGAGCAGTACTTC. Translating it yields CASSPTLSVAQYEQYF.

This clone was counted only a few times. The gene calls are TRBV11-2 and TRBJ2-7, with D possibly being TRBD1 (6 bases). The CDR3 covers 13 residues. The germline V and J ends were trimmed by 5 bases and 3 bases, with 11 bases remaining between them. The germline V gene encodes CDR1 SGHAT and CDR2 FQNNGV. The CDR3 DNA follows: TGTGCCAGCAGCGTTGGACAGTTCTACGAGCAGTACTTC. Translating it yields CASSVGQFYEQYF.

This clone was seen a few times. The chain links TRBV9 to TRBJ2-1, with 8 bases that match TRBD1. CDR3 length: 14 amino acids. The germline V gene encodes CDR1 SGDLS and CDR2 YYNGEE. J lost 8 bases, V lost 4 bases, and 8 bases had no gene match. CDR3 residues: CASSFGQGLDEQFF. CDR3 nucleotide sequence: TGTGCCAGCAGCTTCGGACAGGGTCTTGATGAGCAGTTCTTC. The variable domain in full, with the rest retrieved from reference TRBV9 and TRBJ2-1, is DSGVTQTPKHLITATGQRVTLRCSPRSGDLSVYWYQQSLDQGLQFLIQYYNGEERAKGNILERFSAQQFPDLHSELNLSSLELGDSALYFCASSFGQGLDEQFFGPGTRLTVL.